Listed here are 3 T cell receptor beta chains from one sample, sequenced in a study of T-cell memory formation after mild COVID-19. TCRdb processed the 5' RACE reads anew with MiXCR; each CDR3 protein has one entry. The table includes about 250,000 distinct CDR3 sequences, roughly 17% detected once. Sequenced input: PBMCs or a T cell subset sorted from them (not recorded which). These receptors were taken from a man younger than 35 who had mild COVID-19 (a few samples of this study predate the infection). Cell type and time point are not known.

This rearrangement joins TRBV7-2 to TRBJ1-2, with D hard to call. The CDR3 totals 14 residues. Per germline, CDR1 SGHTA and CDR2 FQGNSA. Trimming removed 1 base at V and 6 bases at J, with 12 bases between. CDR3 protein: CASSLVGSPNGYTF. DNA of the CDR3: TGTGCCAGCAGCTTAGTGGGCAGCCCTAATGGCTACACCTTC.

This clonotype was detected once. The chain links TRBV4-2 to TRBJ1-1; 8 bases fit TRBD1. The length of the CDR3 is 16 residues. The germline V gene encodes CDR1 LGHNA and CDR2 YNFKEQ. Germline trimming cut 4 bases from V and 4 bases from J; bases unmatched to any gene: 11. CDR3 residues: CASSLEGGTGGTEAFF. The CDR3 nucleotides read TGTGCCAGCAGCCTCGAGGGGGGAACAGGGGGCACTGAAGCTTTCTTT.

The chain uses TRBV5-1 and TRBJ2-6; the match to TRBD1 covers 10 bases. J gave up 2 bases and V 5 bases, and 7 bases lay outside the gene matches. From germline, CDR1 is SGHRS and CDR2 YFSETQ. This CDR3 spans 17 amino acids. CDR3 DNA sequence: TGCGCCAGCAGTTTCGACAGGGGGCTAACTGGGGCCAACGTCCTGACTTTC. Protein product: CASSFDRGLTGANVLTF.